A selection of T cell receptor beta chains follows, all from one sample in a study of blood T cell repertoires in COVID-19. The assay was immunoSEQ multiplex PCR, and TCRdb's table has in-frame clones only and misses some. Seen here are some 390,000 clones, around 91% observed once, and the top ten hold approximately 1.5%. The sample was peripheral blood. The receptor set was obtained from a woman aged 40 to 49 with COVID-19, enrolled during active disease. Each CDR3 is given with its conserved first and last residue. D genes are given only for firm matches. The size entry is marked missing in some rows and otherwise reads once, few, many or a size class.

TRBV2,-,TRBJ1-2,-,CASNGAQGYTF,TGTGCCAGCAATGGGGCCCAGGGCTACACCTTC
TRBV12-2,-,TRBJ2-2,-,CASRLGREQGINTGELFF,TGTGCAAGTCGCTTAGGGAGAGAACAGGGGATTAACACCGGGGAGCTGTTTTTT
TRBV7-9,-,TRBJ1-3,-,CASSLGIQIAGNTIYF,TGTGCCAGCAGCTTAGGCATACAGATCGCTGGAAACACCATATATTTT
TRBV5-4,TRBD2,TRBJ2-2,-,CASSSWTSGRGGELFF,TGTGCCAGCAGCTCCTGGACTAGCGGGAGAGGGGGGGAGCTGTTTTTT
TRBV30,TRBD1,TRBJ1-1,-,CAWSAGTVIEAFF,TGTGCCTGGAGTGCCGGGACAGTGATTGAAGCTTTCTTT
TRBV4-3,-,TRBJ2-7,-,CASSLQGYSYEQYF,TGCGCCAGCAGCCTACAGGGTTACTCCTACGAGCAGTACTTC
TRBV30,-,TRBJ2-7,-,CAWSVLQNYEQYF,TGTGCCTGGAGTGTATTACAGAACTACGAGCAGTACTTC
TRBV9,TRBD1,TRBJ1-1,-,CASRKNRGSTEAFF,TGTGCCAGCAGAAAAAACAGGGGGTCCACTGAAGCTTTCTTT
TRBV12-3/TRBV12-4,TRBD1,TRBJ1-5,-,CASSQTGAQPQHF,TGTGCCAGCAGCCAGACAGGGGCTCAGCCCCAGCATTTT
TRBV6-6,TRBD1,TRBJ1-5,-,CATGQGNQPQHF,TGTGCCACCGGACAGGGCAATCAGCCCCAGCATTTT
TRBV7-6,-,TRBJ2-2,-,CASSLALSGELFF,TGTGCCAGCAGCTTAGCTTTGAGCGGGGAGCTGTTTTTT
TRBV28,TRBD1,TRBJ1-1,few,CASSLLIADRATFF,TGTGCCAGCAGTTTATTAATAGCGGACAGGGCTACTTTCTTT
TRBV11-2,-,TRBJ1-1,-,CASSLAGGADTEAFF,TGTGCCAGCAGCTTAGCTGGGGGGGCGGACACTGAAGCTTTCTTT
TRBV7-9,-,TRBJ1-1,-,CASTLQGWNTEAFF,TGTGCCAGCACCCTACAGGGCTGGAACACTGAAGCTTTCTTT
TRBV6-5,-,TRBJ1-3,-,CASTTSPGTGNTIYF,TGTGCCAGCACCACGTCGCCCGGGACAGGAAACACCATATATTTT
TRBV7-8,TRBD1,TRBJ2-5,-,CASSQDRGREETQYF,TGTGCCAGCAGCCAAGACAGGGGGCGTGAAGAGACCCAGTACTTC
TRBV6-5,-,TRBJ1-2,-,CASSYGKIYGYTF,TGTGCCAGCAGTTACGGCAAGATTTATGGCTACACCTTC
TRBV12-3/TRBV12-4,-,TRBJ1-1,-,CASSLGGGTEAFF,TGTGCCAGCAGTTTAGGAGGGGGCACTGAAGCTTTCTTT
TRBV28,-,TRBJ1-6,-,CASSFSPNSPLHF,TGTGCCAGCAGTTTCTCCCCTAATTCACCCCTCCACTTT
TRBV7-3,TRBD1,TRBJ2-3,-,CASSPTGELDTQYF,TGTGCCAGCAGCCCGACAGGGGAATTAGATACGCAGTATTTT
TRBV28,TRBD1,TRBJ1-3,-,CASSSGGVRLRNTIYF,TGTGCCAGCAGCTCAGGGGGCGTTCGTCTAAGAAACACCATATATTTT
TRBV5-1,-,TRBJ1-6,-,CASSWATNSPLHF,TGCGCCAGCAGCTGGGCCACTAATTCACCCCTCCACTTT
TRBV5-1,-,TRBJ1-2,-,CASSPEGVDGYTF,TGCGCCAGCAGCCCCGAGGGCGTCGATGGCTACACCTTC
TRBV13,TRBD2,TRBJ2-1,-,CVSSTGTSWGYNEQFF,TGTGTCAGCAGCACCGGGACTAGTTGGGGTTACAATGAGCAGTTCTTC
TRBV6-6,TRBD2,TRBJ2-3,-,CASSSGVAGATDTQYF,TGTGCCAGCTCCTCAGGGGTAGCGGGAGCCACAGATACGCAGTATTTT
TRBV5-1,TRBD1,TRBJ1-1,-,CASSLGGQLTEAFF,TGCGCCAGCAGCTTAGGGGGACAGCTCACTGAAGCTTTCTTT
TRBV18,-,TRBJ1-1,once,CASSPLQGTEAFF,TGTGCCAGCTCACCACTCCAGGGCACTGAAGCTTTCTTT
TRBV18,-,TRBJ2-3,once,CASSPSSPDTQYF,TGTGCCAGCTCACCTAGTTCTCCAGATACGCAGTATTTT
TRBV6-5,TRBD1,TRBJ1-6,-,CASSRQGSYSPLHF,TGTGCCAGCAGTCGACAGGGTTCGTATTCACCCCTCCACTTT
TRBV9,-,TRBJ1-3,-,CASSESGTGNTIYF,TGTGCCAGCAGCGAGAGCGGGACTGGAAACACCATATATTTT
TRBV7-9,TRBD2,TRBJ2-2,-,CASSIGTSGPGITGELFF,TGTGCCAGCAGCATCGGGACTAGCGGACCTGGGATCACCGGGGAGCTGTTTTTT
TRBV7-3,-,TRBJ1-2,once,CASSQEGYGYTF,TGTGCCAGCAGCCAGGAGGGATATGGCTACACCTTC
TRBV7-2,-,TRBJ1-2,-,CASSPSPHDRFFYGYTF,TGTGCCAGCAGCCCTAGCCCTCACGACAGGTTCTTCTATGGCTACACCTTC
TRBV29-1,-,TRBJ2-1,-,CSVPQGTEGSYNEQFF,TGCAGCGTACCCCAGGGTACAGAAGGCTCCTACAATGAGCAGTTCTTC
TRBV28,-,TRBJ1-6,-,CASSFAPQGLGSYNSPLHF,TGTGCCAGCAGTTTTGCCCCGCAGGGCCTGGGCTCCTATAATTCACCCCTCCACTTT
TRBV7-6,TRBD2,TRBJ2-1,-,CASSLTRSGLAGVSEQFF,TGTGCCAGCAGCTTAACTCGATCGGGACTAGCGGGAGTATCTGAGCAGTTCTTC